Sequencing of this T cell receptor beta chain was carried out in a study of T cell responses to AZD1222 COVID-19 vaccine. Note on this clone: What it recognizes is unknown.

Using immunoSEQ multiplex PCR, the repertoire was profiled, and TCRdb retains in-frame clones only, with some absent. This sample has around 150,000 clones, with 70% to 90% found just once. Germline assignment: CDR1 SGHVS and CDR2 FQNEAQ. This CDR3 comprises 14 residues. The J segment lost 3 bases and the V segment lost 5 bases, leaving 6 bases of the junction unmatched. Overall study results and limits: In the spike-specific TCR repertoire, nearly half reportedly target unmutated variant regions.

This TCR derives from an adult who received the MenACWY meningococcal vaccine as a control. The rearrangement uses TRBV7-8 and TRBJ2-7, with 8 bases lining up with TRBD2. The sequenced sample was peripheral blood, obtained 28 days after the second dose of the MenACWY control vaccine. Written as DNA, the CDR3 is TGTGCCAGCAGCGAGACTAGCGTAGTCTACGAGCAGTACTTC. Its protein is CASSETSVVYEQYF.